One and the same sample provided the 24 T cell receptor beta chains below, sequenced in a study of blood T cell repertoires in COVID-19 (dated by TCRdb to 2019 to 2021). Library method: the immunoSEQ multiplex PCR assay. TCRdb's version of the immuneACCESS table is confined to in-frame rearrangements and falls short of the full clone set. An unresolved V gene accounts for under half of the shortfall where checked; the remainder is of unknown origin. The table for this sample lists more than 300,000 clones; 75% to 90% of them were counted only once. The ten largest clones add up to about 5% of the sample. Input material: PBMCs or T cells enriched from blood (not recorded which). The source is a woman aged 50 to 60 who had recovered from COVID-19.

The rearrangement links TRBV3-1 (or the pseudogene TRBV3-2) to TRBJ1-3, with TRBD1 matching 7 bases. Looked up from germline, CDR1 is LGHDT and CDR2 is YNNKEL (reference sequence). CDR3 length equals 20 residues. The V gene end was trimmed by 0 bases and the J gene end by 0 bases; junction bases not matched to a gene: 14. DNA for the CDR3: TGTGCCAGCAGCCAAGATCCGCCGACAGGGCTTATCGGCTCTGGAAACACCATATATTTT. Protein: CASSQDPPTGLIGSGNTIYF.

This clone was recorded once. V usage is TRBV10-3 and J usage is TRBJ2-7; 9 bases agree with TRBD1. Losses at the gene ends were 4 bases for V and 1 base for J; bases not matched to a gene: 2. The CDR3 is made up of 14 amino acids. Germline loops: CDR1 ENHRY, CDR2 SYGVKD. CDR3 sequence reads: CAISAGQGSYEQYF. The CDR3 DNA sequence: TGTGCCATCAGTGCGGGACAGGGTTCCTACGAGCAGTACTTC.

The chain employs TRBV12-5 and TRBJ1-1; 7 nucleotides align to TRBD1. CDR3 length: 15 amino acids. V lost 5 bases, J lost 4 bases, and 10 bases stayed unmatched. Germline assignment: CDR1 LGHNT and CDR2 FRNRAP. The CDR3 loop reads CASGPPTGAPTEAFF. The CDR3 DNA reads TGTGCTAGTGGTCCGCCTACAGGGGCCCCCACTGAAGCTTTCTTT. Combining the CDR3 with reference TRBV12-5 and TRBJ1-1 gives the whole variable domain DARVTQTPRHKVTEMGQEVTMRCQPILGHNTVFWYRQTMMQGLELLAYFRNRAPLDDSGMPKDRFSAEMPDATLATLKIQPSEPRDSAVYFCASGPPTGAPTEAFFGQGTRLTVV.

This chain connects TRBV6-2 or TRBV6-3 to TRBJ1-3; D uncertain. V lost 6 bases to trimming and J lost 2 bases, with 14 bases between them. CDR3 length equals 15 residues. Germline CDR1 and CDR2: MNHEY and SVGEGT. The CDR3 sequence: CASSSDRVPGNTIYF. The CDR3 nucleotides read TGTGCCAGCAGCTCCGACCGGGTGCCTGGAAACACCATATATTTT.

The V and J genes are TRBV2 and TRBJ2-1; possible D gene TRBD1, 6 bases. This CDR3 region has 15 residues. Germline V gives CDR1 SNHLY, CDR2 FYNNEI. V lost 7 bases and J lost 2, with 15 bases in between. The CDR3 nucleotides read TGTGCCAGCACCGAAGGGGGACAACCCTACAATGAGCAGTTCTTC. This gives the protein CASTEGGQPYNEQFF.

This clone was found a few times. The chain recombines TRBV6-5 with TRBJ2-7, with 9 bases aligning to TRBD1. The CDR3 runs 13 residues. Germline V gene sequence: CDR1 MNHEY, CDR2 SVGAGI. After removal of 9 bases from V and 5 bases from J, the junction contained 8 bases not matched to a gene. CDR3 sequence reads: CARSGTGNDEQYF. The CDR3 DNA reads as TGTGCCAGATCCGGGACAGGGAACGACGAGCAGTACTTC.

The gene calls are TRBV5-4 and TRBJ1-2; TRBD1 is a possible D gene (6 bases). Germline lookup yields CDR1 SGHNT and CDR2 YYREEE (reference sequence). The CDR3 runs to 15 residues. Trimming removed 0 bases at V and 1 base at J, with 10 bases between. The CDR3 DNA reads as TGTGCCAGCAGCTTGGGGGCAGGGGATAACTATGGCTACACCTTC. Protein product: CASSLGAGDNYGYTF. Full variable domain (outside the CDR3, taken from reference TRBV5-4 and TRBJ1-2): ETGVTQSPTHLIKTRGQQVTLRCSSQSGHNTVSWYQQALGQGPQFIFQYYREEENGRGNFPPRFSGLQFPNYSSELNVNALELDDSALYLCASSLGAGDNYGYTFGSGTRLTVV.

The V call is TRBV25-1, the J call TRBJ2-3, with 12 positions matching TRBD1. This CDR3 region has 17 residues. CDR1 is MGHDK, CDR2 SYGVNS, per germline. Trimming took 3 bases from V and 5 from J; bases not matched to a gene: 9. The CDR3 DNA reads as TGTGCCAGCAGTGACGGGGACAGGGGGCGATTTAAAGATACGCAGTATTTT. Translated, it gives CASSDGDRGRFKDTQYF. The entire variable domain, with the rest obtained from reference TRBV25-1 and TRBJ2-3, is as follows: EADIYQTPRYLVIGTGKKITLECSQTMGHDKMYWYQQDPGMELHLIHYSYGVNSTEKGDLSSESTVSRIRTEHFPLTLESARPSHTSQYLCASSDGDRGRFKDTQYFGPGTRLTVL.

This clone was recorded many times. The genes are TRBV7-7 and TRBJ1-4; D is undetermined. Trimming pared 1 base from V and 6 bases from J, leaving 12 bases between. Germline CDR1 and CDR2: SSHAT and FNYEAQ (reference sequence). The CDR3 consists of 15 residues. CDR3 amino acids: CASSLGRGLYEKLFF. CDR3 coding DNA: TGTGCCAGCAGCTTAGGTCGGGGTCTCTATGAAAAACTGTTTTTT.

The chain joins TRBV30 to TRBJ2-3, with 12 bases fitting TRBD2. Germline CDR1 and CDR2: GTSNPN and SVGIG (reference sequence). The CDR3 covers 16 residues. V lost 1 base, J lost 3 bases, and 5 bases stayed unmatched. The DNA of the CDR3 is TGTGCCTGGAGTGAGGCTAGCGGGGGGGCGACAGATACGCAGTATTTT. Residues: CAWSEASGGATDTQYF. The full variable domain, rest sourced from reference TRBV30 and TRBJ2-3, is SQTIHQWPATLVQPVGSPLSLECTVEGTSNPNLYWYRQAAGRGLQLLFYSVGIGQISSEVPQNLSASRPQDRQFILSSKKLLLSDSGFYLCAWSEASGGATDTQYFGPGTRLTVL.

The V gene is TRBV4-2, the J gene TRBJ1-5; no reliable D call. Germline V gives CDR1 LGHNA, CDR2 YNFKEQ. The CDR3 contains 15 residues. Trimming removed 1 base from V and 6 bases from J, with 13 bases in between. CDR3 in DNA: TGTGCCAGCAGCCAAGGGGCGGGAGGCGGTCAGCCCCAGCATTTT. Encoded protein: CASSQGAGGGQPQHF.

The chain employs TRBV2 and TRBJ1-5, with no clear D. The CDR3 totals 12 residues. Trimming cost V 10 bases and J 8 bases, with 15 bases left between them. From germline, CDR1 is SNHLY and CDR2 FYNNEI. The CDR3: CAIAALNKPQHF. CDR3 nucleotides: TGTGCCATAGCGGCCCTGAATAAGCCCCAGCATTTT.

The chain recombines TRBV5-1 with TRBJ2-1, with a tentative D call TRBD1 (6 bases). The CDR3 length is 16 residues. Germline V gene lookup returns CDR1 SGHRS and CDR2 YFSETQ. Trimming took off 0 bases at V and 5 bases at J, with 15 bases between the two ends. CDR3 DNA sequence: TGCGCCAGCAGCTTGGCGTGGGGACAATTTAACAATGAGCAGTTCTTC. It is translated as CASSLAWGQFNNEQFF.

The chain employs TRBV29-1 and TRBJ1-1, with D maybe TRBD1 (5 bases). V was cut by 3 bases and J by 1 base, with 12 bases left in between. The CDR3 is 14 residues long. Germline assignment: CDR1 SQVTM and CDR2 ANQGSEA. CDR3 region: CSVDQGERNTEAFF. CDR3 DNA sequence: TGCAGCGTTGATCAAGGGGAAAGGAACACTGAAGCTTTCTTT.

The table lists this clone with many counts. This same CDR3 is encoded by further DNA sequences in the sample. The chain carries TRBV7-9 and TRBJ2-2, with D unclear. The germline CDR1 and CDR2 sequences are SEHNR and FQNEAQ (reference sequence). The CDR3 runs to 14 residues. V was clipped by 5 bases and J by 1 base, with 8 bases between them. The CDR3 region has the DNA TGTGCCAGCAGCCTAACAGAGAACACCGGGGAGCTGTTTTTT. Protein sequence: CASSLTENTGELFF.

CDR3 in DNA: TGTGCCAGCAGCTCCCAGGGAGGACGGACTGAAGCTTTCTTT. Translating it yields CASSSQGGRTEAFF. This chain joins TRBV7-2 and TRBJ1-1, with D perhaps TRBD1 (5 bases). Trimming removed 4 bases at V and 5 bases at J, with 14 bases between. Per germline, CDR1 SGHTA and CDR2 FQGNSA. The CDR3 is 14 amino acids.

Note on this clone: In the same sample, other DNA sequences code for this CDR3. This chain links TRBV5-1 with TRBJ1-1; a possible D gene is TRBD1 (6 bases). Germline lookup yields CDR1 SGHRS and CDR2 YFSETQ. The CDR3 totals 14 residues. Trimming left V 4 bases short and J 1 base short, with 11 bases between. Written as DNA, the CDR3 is TGCGCCAGCAGCCCGACAGGATCGAACACTGAAGCTTTCTTT. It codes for CASSPTGSNTEAFF.

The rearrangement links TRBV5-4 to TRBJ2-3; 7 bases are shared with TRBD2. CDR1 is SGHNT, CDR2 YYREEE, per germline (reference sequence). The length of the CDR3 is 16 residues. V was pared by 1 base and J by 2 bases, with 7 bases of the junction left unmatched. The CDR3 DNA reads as TGTGCCAGCAGCTTGTGGGCTAGCGGACTCACAGATACGCAGTATTTT. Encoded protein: CASSLWASGLTDTQYF.

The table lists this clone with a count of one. The CDR3 bases are TGTGCCAGCAGTGGGGACAGTCAGAACACTGAAGCTTTCTTT. It encodes CASSGDSQNTEAFF. The chain combines TRBV25-1 with TRBJ1-1; 7 bases map to TRBD1. Trimming cost V 4 bases and J 1 base; bases outside gene matches: 3. This CDR3 comprises 14 residues. Germline-derived CDR1 and CDR2 are MGHDK and SYGVNS.

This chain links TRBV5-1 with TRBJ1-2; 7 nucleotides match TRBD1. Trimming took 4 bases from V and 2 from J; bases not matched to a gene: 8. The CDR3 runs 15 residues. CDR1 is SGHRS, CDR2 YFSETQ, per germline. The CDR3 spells CASSRLQTGNYGYTF. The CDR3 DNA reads TGCGCCAGCAGCAGACTCCAGACAGGGAACTATGGCTACACCTTC.

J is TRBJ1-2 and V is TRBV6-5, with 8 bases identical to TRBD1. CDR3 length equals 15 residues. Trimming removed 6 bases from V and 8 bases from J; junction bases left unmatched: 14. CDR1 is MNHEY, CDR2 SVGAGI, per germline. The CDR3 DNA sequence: TGTGCCAGCAGCTCCTCCGACAGGGGAGCTTTCGGCTACACCTTC. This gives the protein CASSSSDRGAFGYTF.

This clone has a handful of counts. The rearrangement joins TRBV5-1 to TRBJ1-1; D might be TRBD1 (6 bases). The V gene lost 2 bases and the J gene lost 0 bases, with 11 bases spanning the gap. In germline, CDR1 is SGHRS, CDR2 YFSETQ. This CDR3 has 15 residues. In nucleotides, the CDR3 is TGCGCCAGCAGCTTTGTGGGGGCTATGAACACTGAAGCTTTCTTT. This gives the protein CASSFVGAMNTEAFF.

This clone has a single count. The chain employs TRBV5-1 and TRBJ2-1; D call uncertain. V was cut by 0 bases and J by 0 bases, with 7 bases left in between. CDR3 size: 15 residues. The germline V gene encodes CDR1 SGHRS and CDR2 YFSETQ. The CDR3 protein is CASSLDGPSYNEQFF. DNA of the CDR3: TGCGCCAGCAGCTTGGACGGTCCCTCCTACAATGAGCAGTTCTTC. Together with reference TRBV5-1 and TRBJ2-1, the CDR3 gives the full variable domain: KAGVTQTPRYLIKTRGQQVTLSCSPISGHRSVSWYQQTPGQGLQFLFEYFSETQRNKGNFPGRFSGRQFSNSRSEMNVSTLELGDSALYLCASSLDGPSYNEQFFGPGTRLTVL.

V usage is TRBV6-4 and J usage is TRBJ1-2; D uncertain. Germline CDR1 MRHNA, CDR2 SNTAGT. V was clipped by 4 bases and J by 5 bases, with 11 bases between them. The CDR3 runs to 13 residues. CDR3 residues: CASSAGIGYGYTF. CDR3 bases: TGTGCCAGCAGTGCGGGGATAGGGTATGGCTACACCTTC.